This T cell receptor beta chain was profiled in a study of cytomegalovirus exposure and HLA in healthy donors. V gave up 4 bases and J gave up 1 base, with 11 bases separating them. The CDR3 runs to 14 residues. From germline, CDR1 is SGHRS and CDR2 YFSETQ. The repertoire was sequenced with immunoSEQ multiplex PCR; TCRdb's copy has only in-frame clones and lacks some. The sample yields fewer than 90,000 clones, roughly 84% seen once. Sample: PBMCs. This TCR was recovered from a woman aged 18-29 years in good health and CMV-seropositive. V usage is TRBV5-1 and J usage is TRBJ1-1, with D hard to call. This CDR3 reads CASSPARSNTEAFF. Written as DNA, the CDR3 is TGCGCCAGCAGCCCCGCTAGGTCGAACACTGAAGCTTTCTTT.